These 25 T cell receptor beta chains share one sample of origin, sequenced in a study of beta chain features in type 1 diabetes (dated by TCRdb to the late 2010s). No cognate antigen is known for these TCRs. Broader findings and caveats from the paper: Type 1 diabetes patients showed a moderate but significant shortening of TCRB CDR3 length in all four CD4+ subsets.

Library preparation was by the immunoSEQ multiplex PCR assay. All of the isolated RNA was reverse transcribed with the High Capacity cDNA Reverse Transcription Kit, so expressed TCRB transcripts were sequenced. TCRdb stores this immuneACCESS table with in-frame sequences only. Part of the clones is absent; in the studies checked, under half of the shortfall reflects unresolved V genes, and no reason is known for the rest. Here the sample has 240,000 or so clones; about 15% occur a single time. The ten most abundant clones make up approximately 0.018% of the sample. Sequenced sample: naive CD4+ T cells from blood. Interpreted using the paper, the cell subset or site label stands for: true naive CD4+ T cells. The receptors come from a man aged 30-40 years with type 1 diabetes.

This clone was seen only a few times. The genes are TRBV29-1 and TRBJ1-1; the D is unclear. V was trimmed by 6 bases and J by 0 bases, leaving 8 bases between them. This CDR3 contains 12 residues. Germline CDR1 SQVTM, CDR2 ANQGSEA. CDR3 in DNA: TGCAGCGTCGCGCAGGTGAACACTGAAGCTTTCTTT. Translated, it gives CSVAQVNTEAFF.

This clone was seen only a few times. The chain employs TRBV27 and TRBJ1-2; possible D gene TRBD1, 5 bases. CDR1 is MNHEY and CDR2 is SMNVEV in the germline V gene (reference sequence). V lost 5 bases to trimming and J lost 3 bases, with 16 bases between them. This CDR3 comprises 15 residues. This CDR3 is CASSPQEGWDYGYTF. The CDR3 DNA is TGTGCCAGCAGTCCCCAGGAGGGGTGGGACTATGGCTACACCTTC.

This clone turned up a few times. V and J are TRBV5-1 and TRBJ2-1; D gene ambiguous. Looked up from germline, CDR1 is SGHRS and CDR2 is YFSETQ. The CDR3 is 13 amino acids. V gave up 0 bases and J gave up 3 bases, with 4 bases separating them. In DNA form, the CDR3 reads TGCGCCAGCAGCTTGGACAACTACAATGAGCAGTTCTTC. Its protein is CASSLDNYNEQFF.

Comments on this clone: Different DNA sequences within this sample yield the same CDR3. V is TRBV7-8 and J is TRBJ2-7; 9 nucleotides match TRBD2. CDR3 size: 17 residues. After removal of 7 bases from V and 6 bases from J, the junction contained 19 bases not matched to a gene. Germline V gives CDR1 SGHVS, CDR2 FQNEAQ. Here the CDR3 reads CASTLAGRITAPGEQYF. The CDR3 coding sequence is TGTGCCAGCACTCTAGCGGGACGGATCACCGCCCCCGGCGAGCAGTACTTC. Combining the CDR3 with reference TRBV7-8 and TRBJ2-7 gives the whole variable domain GAGVSQSPRYKVAKRGQDVALRCDPISGHVSLFWYQQALGQGPEFLTYFQNEAQLDKSGLPSDRFFAERPEGSVSTLKIQRTQQEDSAVYLCASTLAGRITAPGEQYFGPGTRLTVT.

The chain is built from TRBV29-1 and TRBJ2-2; 7 nucleotides line up with TRBD1. V lost 6 bases and J lost 4; bases outside the gene matches: 8. Germline V lookup: CDR1 SQVTM, CDR2 ANQGSEA. This CDR3 is 14 amino acids long. CDR3 protein: CSVETGWRTGELFF. Here the CDR3 DNA reads TGCAGCGTAGAGACAGGGTGGCGCACCGGGGAGCTGTTTTTT.

This chain connects TRBV2 to TRBJ2-7; the D gene is possibly TRBD2 (5 bases). CDR3 size: 14 residues. Between the trimmed V and J ends, which lost 5 bases and 1 base, there was a span of 12 bases. CDR1 and CDR2 (germline): SNHLY, FYNNEI. The CDR3 spells CASSRASGSYEQYF. CDR3 DNA: TGTGCCAGCAGTCGCGCCTCGGGGTCCTACGAGCAGTACTTC.

This clone was counted a few times. The chain links TRBV2 to TRBJ1-3, with D perhaps matching TRBD1 (6 bases). Germline values: CDR1 SNHLY, CDR2 FYNNEI. Between the trimmed V and J ends, which lost 6 bases and 7 bases, there was a span of 19 bases. The CDR3 sequence is 15 residues long. The chain's CDR3 is CASSGQLRGMNTIYF. CDR3 DNA: TGTGCCAGCAGCGGACAGCTAAGGGGCATGAACACCATATATTTT.

The J gene is TRBJ2-5, the V gene TRBV5-1; the D gene is possibly TRBD1 (6 bases). The CDR3 is 14 residues long. Germline V lookup: CDR1 SGHRS, CDR2 YFSETQ. Trimming took off 4 bases at V and 5 bases at J, with 15 bases between the two ends. The CDR3, as DNA: TGCGCCAGCAGCGGTGGGCCAGGGGCGGAGACCCAGTACTTC. It is translated as CASSGGPGAETQYF.

This chain uses TRBV18 with TRBJ1-1; TRBD1 might be the D (5 bases). The CDR3 consists of 17 residues. V dropped 0 bases and J dropped 10 bases, with 24 bases sitting between them. Per germline, CDR1 KGHSH and CDR2 LQKENI. The CDR3: CASSPPVGAVTPLGAFF. DNA of the CDR3: TGTGCCAGCTCACCACCGGTAGGGGCCGTTACCCCACTCGGAGCTTTCTTT.

This sequence joins TRBV6-6 and TRBJ2-7; a weak D match, TRBD2 (5 bases). V dropped 8 bases and J dropped 6 bases, with 11 bases sitting between them. This CDR3 has 11 residues. CDR1 MNHNY and CDR2 SVGAGI come from the germline V gene (reference sequence). The CDR3 loop is CASARGIEQYF. The CDR3 region has the DNA TGTGCCAGCGCCCGGGGAATCGAGCAGTACTTC.

The CDR3 spells CASSPSPRISTEAFF. CDR3 in DNA: TGTGCCAGCAGCCCAAGCCCGCGGATAAGCACTGAAGCTTTCTTT. This chain links TRBV9 with TRBJ1-1; D gene unclear. CDR1 SGDLS and CDR2 YYNGEE come from the germline V gene. The ends were cut back, 4 bases at V and 4 bases at J, with 17 bases in the middle. The CDR3 runs to 15 residues. Drawing the rest from reference TRBV9 and TRBJ1-1, the complete variable domain is DSGVTQTPKHLITATGQRVTLRCSPRSGDLSVYWYQQSLDQGLQFLIQYYNGEERAKGNILERFSAQQFPDLHSELNLSSLELGDSALYFCASSPSPRISTEAFFGQGTRLTVV.

The chain joins TRBV2 to TRBJ2-2; 10 nucleotides line up with TRBD2. The CDR3 sequence is 18 residues long. Germline values: CDR1 SNHLY, CDR2 FYNNEI. With 6 bases clipped from V and 4 bases from J, the junction kept 14 bases outside the gene matches. Here the CDR3 reads CASRSWASGRNRTGELFF. The CDR3 nucleotides are TGTGCCAGCAGATCATGGGCTAGCGGGAGAAATCGCACCGGGGAGCTGTTTTTT.

The V call is TRBV7-2, the J call TRBJ2-7; a possible D gene is TRBD1 (5 bases). This CDR3 is 14 amino acids long. Between the trimmed V and J ends, which lost 5 bases and 6 bases, there was a span of 17 bases. Germline V lookup: CDR1 SGHTA, CDR2 FQGNSA. The CDR3 DNA reads TGTGCCAGCAGCAAAGACGTCGGTAGGGGCGAGCAGTACTTC. Translated, it gives CASSKDVGRGEQYF.

The V call is TRBV6-5, the J call TRBJ2-6, with TRBD2 identical over 7 bases. This CDR3 is 15 amino acids long. Germline assignment: CDR1 MNHEY and CDR2 SVGAGI. Losses at the gene ends were 2 bases for V and 3 bases for J; bases not matched to a gene: 1. CDR3 coding DNA: TGTGCCAGCAGTTACGGGGGGGTTGGGGCCAACGTCCTGACTTTC. Translated, it gives CASSYGGVGANVLTF.

This clone came up a few times. V is TRBV12-5 and J is TRBJ2-7; D might be TRBD1 (5 bases). The CDR3 covers 17 residues. V dropped 0 bases and J dropped 0 bases, with 15 bases sitting between them. Per germline, CDR1 LGHNT and CDR2 FRNRAP. The CDR3 sequence: CASGLVIDRSSSYEQYF. The CDR3 DNA reads as TGTGCTAGTGGTTTGGTAATCGACAGATCTAGCTCCTACGAGCAGTACTTC.

This clone was counted a few times. The chain couples TRBV6-5 to TRBJ1-2; D is unresolved. The CDR3 sequence is 12 residues long. Trimming took 5 bases from V and 3 from J, leaving 7 bases between them. Per germline, CDR1 MNHEY and CDR2 SVGAGI. Here the CDR3 reads CASSPGHYGYTF. The CDR3 DNA follows: TGTGCCAGCAGTCCGGGTCACTATGGCTACACCTTC.

The V gene is TRBV5-1, the J gene TRBJ1-1, with D possibly being TRBD1 (5 bases). Trimming took 4 bases from V and 4 from J, leaving 11 bases between them. CDR1 is SGHRS, CDR2 YFSETQ, per germline. The CDR3 covers 13 residues. In nucleotides, the CDR3 is TGCGCCAGCAGCCCGTACAGGTCCACTGAAGCTTTCTTT. Protein sequence: CASSPYRSTEAFF.

In its sample, this clone was seen a few times. The chain combines TRBV6-5 with TRBJ2-1; TRBD1 matches 11 bases. The CDR3 sequence is 14 residues long. Germline lookup yields CDR1 MNHEY and CDR2 SVGAGI. V gave up 2 bases and J gave up 10 bases; unmatched junction bases: 4. CDR3 loop: CASSYADRGLEQFF. Written as DNA, the CDR3 is TGTGCCAGCAGTTACGCGGACAGGGGGCTCGAGCAGTTCTTC.

V gene TRBV11-2 combines with J gene TRBJ2-5; a weak D match, TRBD1 (5 bases). Trimming pared 5 bases from V and 5 bases from J, leaving 12 bases between. The CDR3 spans 13 residues. The germline gives CDR1 SGHAT, CDR2 FQNNGV. The CDR3 nucleotides are TGTGCCAGCAGCCCTGGGGCAAGGGAGACCCAGTACTTC. Encoded protein: CASSPGARETQYF.

The chain joins TRBV30 to TRBJ1-1, with TRBD1 as a possible D gene (6 bases). The CDR3 spans 16 residues. V dropped 2 bases and J dropped 0 bases, with 16 bases sitting between them. Germline CDR1 GTSNPN, CDR2 SVGIG (reference sequence). The CDR3 sequence is CAWSPTGRSLNTEAFF. In DNA, the CDR3 is TGTGCCTGGAGTCCCACAGGGAGAAGTTTGAACACTGAAGCTTTCTTT. Full variable domain (missing parts from reference TRBV30 and TRBJ1-1): SQTIHQWPATLVQPVGSPLSLECTVEGTSNPNLYWYRQAAGRGLQLLFYSVGIGQISSEVPQNLSASRPQDRQFILSSKKLLLSDSGFYLCAWSPTGRSLNTEAFFGQGTRLTVV.

This clone was detected a few times. Different DNA sequences within this sample yield the same CDR3. This rearrangement joins TRBV29-1 to TRBJ1-2; 9 positions agree with TRBD1. CDR3 length: 13 amino acids. The germline V gene encodes CDR1 SQVTM and CDR2 ANQGSEA. The V gene end was trimmed by 6 bases and the J gene end by 5 bases; junction bases not matched to a gene: 7. CDR3 nucleotide sequence: TGCAGCGTGGGGACAGGGTCAGATTATGGCTACACCTTC. Protein: CSVGTGSDYGYTF.

This sequence joins TRBV7-9 and TRBJ1-2; 8 nucleotides line up with TRBD1. Germline V gives CDR1 SEHNR, CDR2 FQNEAQ (reference sequence). Losses at the gene ends were 5 bases for V and 4 bases for J; bases not matched to a gene: 15. The CDR3 runs 17 residues. DNA of the CDR3: TGTGCCAGCAGCACCCGACAGGGGCCCTCCTACCGCTATGGCTACACCTTC. Translation: CASSTRQGPSYRYGYTF.

CDR3 nucleotides: TGCGCCAGCAGCCCGGGACAGGGAGGTGGGGAGACCCAGTACTTC. Translating it yields CASSPGQGGGETQYF. V and J are TRBV5-1 and TRBJ2-5; 9 bases align to TRBD1. The V and J ends lost 4 bases and 5 bases, in that order; junction bases with no gene match: 9. The length of the CDR3 is 15 residues. Germline V gene sequence: CDR1 SGHRS, CDR2 YFSETQ.

This clone was counted once. The chain employs TRBV4-1 and TRBJ1-1; D call uncertain. The ends were cut back, 0 bases at V and 2 bases at J, with 7 bases in the middle. The germline CDR1 and CDR2 sequences are MGHRA and YSYEKL. This CDR3 contains 14 residues. The CDR3 DNA reads as TGCGCCAGCAGCCAAGATGGGAGTAACACTGAAGCTTTCTTT. This gives the protein CASSQDGSNTEAFF.

This clone showed up just a few times. The genes are TRBV4-1 and TRBJ2-2; TRBD2 agrees at 10 bases. V was pared by 4 bases and J by 2 bases, with 7 bases of the junction left unmatched. CDR3 length equals 17 residues. Germline V gene data show CDR1 as MGHRA and CDR2 as YSYEKL. The DNA of the CDR3 is TGCGCCAGCAGCCGGACCGGACTAGCGGCAAACACCGGGGAGCTGTTTTTT. It is translated as CASSRTGLAANTGELFF.